This paragraph covers one T cell receptor (beta chain) sequence. This sample was included in a study of cytomegalovirus exposure and HLA in healthy donors. The CDR3 extends over 14 amino acids. 13 Jbeta primers and 60 Vbeta primers were used for the PCR. Generated by immunoSEQ multiplex PCR, the TCRdb table keeps only in-frame clones and is missing some. The data include about 140,000 clones; the top ten clones carry approximately 2%. The sequence came from a young woman in good health and CMV-seronegative. The chain employs TRBV12-2 and TRBJ1-2; the table's TRBD1 call for D was not verified on the DNA. TRBV12-2 is reported as a pseudogene. The sequenced sample consisted of PBMCs. The CDR3 nucleotides read TGTGCAAGTCGCTTAGGGACAGGGCTTCGGGGCTACACCTTC. This encodes CASRLGTGLRGYTF.